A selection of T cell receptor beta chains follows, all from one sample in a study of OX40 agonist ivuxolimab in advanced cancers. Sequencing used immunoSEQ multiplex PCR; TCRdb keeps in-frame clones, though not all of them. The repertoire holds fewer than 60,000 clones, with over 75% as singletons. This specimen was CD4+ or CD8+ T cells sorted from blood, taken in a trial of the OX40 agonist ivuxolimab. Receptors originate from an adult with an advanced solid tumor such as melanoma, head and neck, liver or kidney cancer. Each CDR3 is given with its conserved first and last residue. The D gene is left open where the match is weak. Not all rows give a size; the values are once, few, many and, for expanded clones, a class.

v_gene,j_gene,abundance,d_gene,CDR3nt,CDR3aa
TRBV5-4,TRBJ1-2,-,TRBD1,TGTGCCAGCAGCTTGGGAGGGGGCGGCTACACCTTC,CASSLGGGGYTF
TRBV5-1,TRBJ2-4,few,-,TGCGCCAGCAGCTTGGCCGACCGCTCGAACCAGTACTTC,CASSLADRSNQYF
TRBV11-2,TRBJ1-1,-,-,TGTGCCAGCAGCCTAAGTGGGGGGGGCGCCGAGGCTTTCTTT,CASSLSGGGAEAFF
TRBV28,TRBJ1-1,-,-,TGTGCCAGCAGTTTACCCCCCGGAAGGAACACTGAAGCTTTCTTT,CASSLPPGRNTEAFF
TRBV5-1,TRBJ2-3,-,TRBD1,TGCGCCAGCAGCAAAGGGACAGGGCCTCTCACAGATACGCAGTATTTT,CASSKGTGPLTDTQYF
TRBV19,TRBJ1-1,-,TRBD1,TGTGCCAGTAGTATACAGGGGGCGGACACTGAAGCTTTCTTT,CASSIQGADTEAFF
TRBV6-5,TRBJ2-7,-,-,TGTGCCAGCAGTTCTACGGGGAGCTCCTACGAGCAGTACTTC,CASSSTGSSYEQYF
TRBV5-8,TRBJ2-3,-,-,TGTGCCAGCAGCCACCTACAAGGTGCCACAGATACGCAGTATTTT,CASSHLQGATDTQYF
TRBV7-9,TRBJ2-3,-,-,TGTGCCAGCAGCTTAGGTAGGTCGTCGACACTCACAGATACGCAGTATTTT,CASSLGRSSTLTDTQYF
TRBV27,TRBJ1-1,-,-,TGTGCCAGCAGTTTATCCGGGGAGGGCACTGAAGCTTTCTTT,CASSLSGEGTEAFF
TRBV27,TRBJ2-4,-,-,TGTGCCAGCAGTTTGACCGGCGCCGTGGCCAAAAACATTCAGTACTTC,CASSLTGAVAKNIQYF
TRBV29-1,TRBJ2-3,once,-,TGCAGCGTTGAAGAAGGGCGGCAGGGAGGAGATACGCAGTATTTT,CSVEEGRQGGDTQYF
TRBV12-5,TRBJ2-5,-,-,TGTGCTAGTGGTTTGTCCCCCCAGGAGACCCAGTACTTC,CASGLSPQETQYF
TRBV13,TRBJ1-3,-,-,TGTGCCAGCAGCTCCGGGGGTACTGGAAACACCATATATTTT,CASSSGGTGNTIYF
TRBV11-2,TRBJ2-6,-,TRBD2,TGTGCCAGCCGGGTGGGAGGGCTCTCTGGGGCCAACGTCCTGACTTTC,CASRVGGLSGANVLTF
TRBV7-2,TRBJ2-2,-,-,TGTGCCAGCAGCTTAGGCAGGGTGAACACCGGGGAGCTGTTTTTT,CASSLGRVNTGELFF
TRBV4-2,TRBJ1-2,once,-,TGTGCCAGCAGCCAAGACCAACCGGGACCTCGAGGCTACACCTTC,CASSQDQPGPRGYTF
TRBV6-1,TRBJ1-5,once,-,TGTGCCAGCAGTGAATGGGACGGATTATCGACCCAGCATTTT,CASSEWDGLSTQHF